These 29 T cell receptor beta chains were sequenced from one sample in a study of control samples from healthy donors and cancer patients. Produced via immunoSEQ multiplex PCR; TCRdb's table is partial and in-frame only. The sample shows almost 85,000 clones, approximately 82% of them seen only once. Input material: PBMCs. The receptors stem from a man aged 55 to 70 with head and neck cancer.

The chain is built from TRBV2 and TRBJ1-3; a possible D gene is TRBD1 (6 bases). The V and J ends lost 6 bases and 3 bases respectively, with 15 bases between them. Germline V gives CDR1 SNHLY, CDR2 FYNNEI. This CDR3 region has 15 residues. The CDR3 region is CASRTGMFGGNTIYF. CDR3 in DNA: TGTGCCAGCAGAACAGGGATGTTCGGTGGAAACACCATATATTTT.

This chain's CDR3 is CASSYSISYNEQFF. The CDR3 DNA follows: TGTGCCAGCAGTTACTCGATCTCCTACAATGAGCAGTTCTTC. The V call is TRBV6-5, the J call TRBJ2-1; D gene unclear. Germline assignment: CDR1 MNHEY and CDR2 SVGAGI. The CDR3 is 14 amino acids. The V and J ends lost 0 bases and 0 bases respectively, with 3 bases between them.

This clone has just one count. The CDR3 nucleotides are TGTGCCACCAGCAGAGTCCCAGCGGGGAACTACGAGCAGTACTTC. Translated: CATSRVPAGNYEQYF. The rearrangement links TRBV15 to TRBJ2-7; 7 bases are a match to TRBD2. Trimming removed 1 base from V and 3 bases from J; junction bases left unmatched: 6. CDR1 and CDR2 from the germline V gene are LNHNV and YYDKDF (reference sequence). The length of the CDR3 is 15 residues.

The chain joins TRBV2 to TRBJ1-1; 10 nucleotides line up with TRBD1. The length of the CDR3 is 15 residues. V was clipped by 6 bases and J by 1 base; unmatched bases: 5. Germline CDR1 reads SNHLY; CDR2 reads FYNNEI. The CDR3 protein is CASRARQGANTEAFF. The CDR3 coding sequence is TGTGCCAGCAGGGCCAGACAGGGGGCGAACACTGAAGCTTTCTTT.

This chain uses TRBV7-9 with TRBJ1-2; perhaps TRBD1 as D (5 bases). This CDR3 spans 13 amino acids. CDR1 is SEHNR and CDR2 is FQNEAQ in the germline V gene (reference sequence). V lost 3 bases to trimming and J lost 2 bases, with 7 bases between them. The DNA for the CDR3 is TGTGCCAGCAGCTTGGGGGGGAACTATGGCTACACCTTC. Its protein is CASSLGGNYGYTF.

For this clone: Other DNA sequences in the same sample also yield this CDR3. The chain employs TRBV19 and TRBJ2-1; 7 nucleotides line up with TRBD1. The CDR3 runs 13 residues. V was clipped by 4 bases and J by 5 bases; unmatched bases: 2. Germline V gene lookup returns CDR1 LNHDA and CDR2 SQIVND (reference sequence). DNA for the CDR3: TGTGCCAGTAGTACAGACAGGGACAATGAGCAGTTCTTC. Protein: CASSTDRDNEQFF.

The J gene is TRBJ2-1, the V gene TRBV7-9; D ambiguous. Trimming took off 5 bases at V and 8 bases at J, with 19 bases between the two ends. The CDR3 is 15 residues long. The germline V gene has CDR1 SEHNR and CDR2 FQNEAQ (reference sequence). The CDR3 here is CASSGGVAPIDEQFF. In DNA form, the CDR3 reads TGTGCCAGCAGCGGTGGTGTAGCACCCATCGATGAGCAGTTCTTC.

The genes are TRBV6-5 and TRBJ2-7; D is undetermined. V was clipped by 0 bases and J by 2 bases, with 11 bases between them. Germline values: CDR1 MNHEY, CDR2 SVGAGI. This CDR3 has 15 amino acids. CDR3 sequence reads: CASSYSVGSPYEQYF. The DNA of the CDR3 is TGTGCCAGCAGTTACTCGGTGGGCAGCCCCTACGAGCAGTACTTC.

The chain employs TRBV4-1 and TRBJ2-5; no firm D call. V lost 0 bases, J lost 4 bases, and 12 bases lay in between. The CDR3 is made up of 15 amino acids. Looked up from germline, CDR1 is MGHRA and CDR2 is YSYEKL. CDR3 residues: CASSQDPLTPETQYF. The CDR3, as DNA: TGCGCCAGCAGCCAAGATCCCCTGACACCAGAGACCCAGTACTTC.

The chain uses TRBV5-1 and TRBJ2-6; tentatively, D is TRBD1 (6 bases). The V end lost 3 bases, the J end lost 2 bases, and 9 bases lay between the germline ends. Germline loops: CDR1 SGHRS, CDR2 YFSETQ. CDR3 size: 15 residues. The CDR3 loop reads CASSWPGAGANVLTF. The CDR3 DNA follows: TGCGCCAGCAGCTGGCCAGGGGCTGGGGCCAACGTCCTGACTTTC.

V usage is TRBV5-1 and J usage is TRBJ1-1, with D unresolved. The CDR3 loop spans 13 amino acids. Trimming removed 0 bases at V and 1 base at J, with 4 bases between. Germline V gene sequence: CDR1 SGHRS, CDR2 YFSETQ. Written as DNA, the CDR3 is TGCGCCAGCAGCTTGGGGCGGAACACTGAAGCTTTCTTT. Amino acids: CASSLGRNTEAFF.

J is TRBJ2-7 and V is TRBV5-1, with a tentative D call TRBD1 (5 bases). Between the trimmed V and J ends, which lost 1 base and 0 bases, there was a span of 8 bases. The CDR3 spans 14 residues. The germline CDR1 and CDR2 sequences are SGHRS and YFSETQ. This chain's CDR3 is CASSLQGFSYEQYF. The CDR3 region has the DNA TGCGCCAGCAGCTTGCAGGGTTTCTCCTACGAGCAGTACTTC. The variable domain in full, completed from reference TRBV5-1 and TRBJ2-7, reads KAGVTQTPRYLIKTRGQQVTLSCSPISGHRSVSWYQQTPGQGLQFLFEYFSETQRNKGNFPGRFSGRQFSNSRSEMNVSTLELGDSALYLCASSLQGFSYEQYFGPGTRLTVT.

The rearrangement links TRBV29-1 to TRBJ2-7, with TRBD1 matching 7 bases. CDR1 and CDR2 from the germline V gene are SQVTM and ANQGSEA. This CDR3 is 11 amino acids long. Trimming at V came to 4 bases and at J to 7 bases, leaving 4 bases not matched to a gene. Written as DNA, the CDR3 is TGCAGCGTTGGTACAGGGGAGGAGCAGTACTTC. It translates to CSVGTGEEQYF.

The chain recombines TRBV30 with TRBJ1-3; the D gene is possibly TRBD1 (5 bases). This CDR3 is built from 15 residues. The V end lost 5 bases, the J end lost 7 bases, and 21 bases lay between the germline ends. Germline V gene sequence: CDR1 GTSNPN, CDR2 SVGIG (reference sequence). The CDR3 protein is CAWGRFGTSGNTIYF. Here the CDR3 DNA reads TGTGCCTGGGGGAGATTTGGGACGAGTGGGAACACCATATATTTT.

The chain combines TRBV3-1 (or the pseudogene TRBV3-2) with TRBJ2-7, with 10 bases matching TRBD1. Germline V CDR1 and CDR2: LGHDT, YNNKEL (reference sequence). With V trimmed by 1 base and J by 0 bases, 0 bases remained unmatched. The CDR3 contains 15 residues. Here the CDR3 reads CASSQGTGGSYEQYF. The CDR3 DNA sequence: TGTGCCAGCAGCCAAGGGACAGGGGGCTCCTACGAGCAGTACTTC.

This clone was counted only a few times. The chain employs TRBV19 and TRBJ1-2, with TRBD1 as a possible D gene (6 bases). This CDR3 is 15 amino acids long. V lost 3 bases to trimming and J lost 4 bases, with 15 bases between them. Germline assignment: CDR1 LNHDA and CDR2 SQIVND (reference sequence). In DNA, the CDR3 is TGTGCCAGTAGTATCCGTCCGGGACACCCCTATGGCTACACCTTC. Translating gives CASSIRPGHPYGYTF.

CDR3 amino acids: CASSPGGSERAGELFF. The CDR3 nucleotides are TGCGCCAGCAGCCCCGGTGGATCCGAGAGGGCCGGGGAGCTGTTTTTT. The V and J genes are TRBV10-1 and TRBJ2-2; D possibly corresponds to TRBD2 (5 bases). This CDR3 spans 16 amino acids. V shed 6 bases and J shed 6 bases, with 20 bases lying between them. Germline-derived CDR1 and CDR2 are WNHNN and SYGVQD (reference sequence).

The J gene is TRBJ2-2, the V gene TRBV7-9, with D perhaps matching TRBD1 (6 bases). Looked up from germline, CDR1 is SEHNR and CDR2 is FQNEAQ (reference sequence). The CDR3 contains 19 residues. Trimming shortened V by 5 bases and J by 6 bases, and 28 bases separated the two germline ends. CDR3 in DNA: TGTGCCAGCAGCCCCAGGACAGATTTAAGCCCTCAGAGGGCCGGGGAGCTGTTTTTT. Encoded protein: CASSPRTDLSPQRAGELFF.

The chain combines TRBV7-2 with TRBJ2-3; no firm D call. The V and J ends lost 0 bases and 2 bases respectively, with 6 bases between them. The CDR3 spans 14 residues. Looked up from germline, CDR1 is SGHTA and CDR2 is FQGNSA. CDR3 nucleotides: TGTGCCAGCAGCTTAGCCGCCGTCACAGATACGCAGTATTTT. The encoded protein is CASSLAAVTDTQYF.

The chain has TRBV7-2 and TRBJ2-3, with D maybe TRBD2 (5 bases). The CDR3 sequence is 15 residues long. From germline, CDR1 is SGHTA and CDR2 FQGNSA. Trimming removed 3 bases from V and 1 base from J, with 11 bases in between. CDR3 sequence reads: CASSFWELGTDTQYF. Here the CDR3 DNA reads TGTGCCAGCAGCTTCTGGGAGCTTGGCACAGATACGCAGTATTTT.

The chain has TRBV2 and TRBJ2-7, with D uncertain. The CDR3 sequence is 13 residues long. CDR1 is SNHLY, CDR2 FYNNEI, per germline. V gave up 5 bases and J gave up 0 bases, with 8 bases separating them. This CDR3 is CASSLPGSYEQYF. The CDR3 region has the DNA TGTGCCAGCAGTCTGCCAGGCTCCTACGAGCAGTACTTC.

The chain carries TRBV6-2 or TRBV6-3 and TRBJ2-1; D not resolved. The CDR3 runs 13 residues. Germline lookup yields CDR1 MNHEY and CDR2 SVGEGT. Deletions cut 5 bases from V and 0 bases from J, with 5 bases between. In DNA, the CDR3 is TGTGCCAGCAGTCAAAACTCCTACAATGAGCAGTTCTTC. The encoded protein is CASSQNSYNEQFF.

This chain connects TRBV4-2 to TRBJ2-7; D tentatively fits TRBD1 or TRBD2 (6 bases each). Trimming shortened V by 4 bases and J by 2 bases, and 21 bases separated the two germline ends. From germline, CDR1 is LGHNA and CDR2 YNFKEQ. The CDR3 spans 17 residues. The DNA for the CDR3 is TGTGCCAGCAGCCGTCGCCCGGGACAAGGAGGGCCCTACGAGCAGTACTTC. This encodes CASSRRPGQGGPYEQYF.

This chain connects TRBV2 to TRBJ1-2; 8 positions match TRBD1. This CDR3 is built from 14 residues. Germline lookup yields CDR1 SNHLY and CDR2 FYNNEI. V was pared by 0 bases and J by 8 bases, with 5 bases of the junction left unmatched. The CDR3 bases are TGTGCCAGCAGTGAAGCCCAGGGGGCGTGGGGCTACACCTTC. Amino acid sequence: CASSEAQGAWGYTF.

The chain joins TRBV20-1 to TRBJ2-1; TRBD1 might be the D (6 bases). Germline CDR1 is DFQATT and CDR2 is SNEGSKA (reference sequence). The CDR3 length is 12 residues. Trimming took 3 bases from V and 8 from J, leaving 11 bases between them. CDR3 loop: CSASSGGDEQFF. In nucleotides, the CDR3 is TGCAGTGCTAGTTCTGGGGGCGATGAGCAGTTCTTC.

The chain is built from TRBV30 and TRBJ1-3, with TRBD1 matching over 8 bases. Germline V gene sequence: CDR1 GTSNPN, CDR2 SVGIG (reference sequence). This CDR3 spans 14 amino acids. The J segment lost 0 bases and the V segment lost 5 bases, leaving 3 bases of the junction unmatched. CDR3 nucleotides: TGTGCCTGGGACAGGGGAAGCTCTGGAAACACCATATATTTT. The encoded protein is CAWDRGSSGNTIYF. The whole variable domain, filled in from reference TRBV30 and TRBJ1-3, reads SQTIHQWPATLVQPVGSPLSLECTVEGTSNPNLYWYRQAAGRGLQLLFYSVGIGQISSEVPQNLSASRPQDRQFILSSKKLLLSDSGFYLCAWDRGSSGNTIYFGEGSWLTVV.

The CDR3 protein is CASSPAQRAQETQYF. In nucleotides, the CDR3 is TGTGCCAGCAGCCCAGCTCAGAGGGCCCAAGAGACCCAGTACTTC. This chain connects TRBV7-8 to TRBJ2-5; a weak D match, TRBD2 (5 bases). Germline V CDR1 and CDR2: SGHVS, FQNEAQ. V gave up 5 bases and J gave up 1 base, with 14 bases separating them. This CDR3 has 15 amino acids.

The chain carries TRBV10-3 and TRBJ2-5, with 9 bases fitting TRBD2. J lost 2 bases, V lost 2 bases, and 3 bases had no gene match. CDR1 and CDR2 (germline): ENHRY, SYGVKD. This CDR3 contains 15 residues. CDR3 residues: CAISEAGGKQETQYF. For the CDR3, the DNA is TGTGCCATCAGTGAGGCGGGAGGGAAACAAGAGACCCAGTACTTC.

The chain uses TRBV28 and TRBJ2-7, with D unresolved. The V and J ends lost 4 bases and 4 bases respectively, with 8 bases between them. This CDR3 is built from 12 residues. CDR1 is MDHEN, CDR2 SYDVKM, per germline. The CDR3 loop is CASSSQSYEQYF. The CDR3 nucleotides read TGTGCCAGCAGTTCACAGTCTTACGAGCAGTACTTC.